The 20 T cell receptor beta chains reported below all come from one sample, sequenced in a study of blood T cells in healthy people across ages. The use of a sample-barcoded 5' primer and a J-beta primer mix characterized a second PCR of about 6 to 11 cycles. TCRdb called the 5' RACE reads again in MiXCR, with one record for every CDR3 protein. The sample has approximately 1.5 million distinct CDR3 sequences, 42% seen once. The source material was blood. Receptors originate from a young woman in good health.

CDR3 DNA sequence: TGTGCCACCAGTGGCGCACCGGGACAGGGGGACAATGAGCAGTTCTTC. Residues: CATSGAPGQGDNEQFF. This rearrangement joins TRBV24-1 to TRBJ2-1, with 11 bases aligning to TRBD1. From germline, CDR1 is KGHDR and CDR2 SFDVKD. The CDR3 spans 16 residues. After removal of 5 bases from V and 5 bases from J, the junction contained 7 bases not matched to a gene.

The chain has TRBV6-2 or TRBV6-3 and TRBJ1-5; D not resolved. Germline V CDR1 and CDR2: MNHEY, SVGEGT. V shed 2 bases and J shed 13 bases, with 12 bases lying between them. The CDR3 covers 12 residues. CDR3: CASSYMAHPQHF. CDR3 DNA sequence: TGTGCCAGCAGTTACATGGCCCACCCTCAGCATTTT.

A few counts support this clonotype. The chain employs TRBV20-1 and TRBJ1-2, with unresolved D. The CDR3 covers 15 residues. CDR1 DFQATT and CDR2 SNEGSKA come from the germline V gene (reference sequence). With 1 base removed from V and 2 bases from J, the gap between germline ends came to 14 bases. The CDR3 nucleotides read TGCAGTGCTAGAGGTAGATGGGGTCTGAACTATGGCTACACCTTC. Translation gives CSARGRWGLNYGYTF.

The chain recombines TRBV24-1 with TRBJ2-7, with 8 bases aligning to TRBD1. CDR1 and CDR2 from the germline V gene are KGHDR and SFDVKD. Trimming cost V 2 bases and J 5 bases; bases outside gene matches: 10. The CDR3 is made up of 16 amino acids. The CDR3 DNA follows: TGTGCCACCAGTGATTCGGATTCGGACAGGGAGGACGAGCAGTACTTC. The encoded protein is CATSDSDSDREDEQYF.

The J gene is TRBJ2-4, the V gene TRBV19; 7 positions match TRBD1. V trimming: 4 bases; J trimming: 13 bases; junction bases outside the gene matches: 10. Germline CDR1 reads LNHDA; CDR2 reads SQIVND (reference sequence). The CDR3 extends over 13 amino acids. The CDR3 DNA follows: TGTGCCAGTAGTAGACAGGGCTTCGGCAGGCAGTACTTC. Its protein is CASSRQGFGRQYF.

V gene TRBV4-3 combines with J gene TRBJ2-7; 8 bases match TRBD1. J gave up 0 bases and V 4 bases, and 5 bases lay outside the gene matches. The germline V gene encodes CDR1 LGHNA and CDR2 YSLEER. There are 15 residues in the CDR3. The CDR3, as DNA: TGCGCCAGCAGCCGTAGCGGACAGGGCTCCTACGAGCAGTACTTC. It encodes CASSRSGQGSYEQYF.

This clonotype came up a few times. This chain joins TRBV27 and TRBJ2-7; 8 bases align to TRBD2. Germline V CDR1 and CDR2: MNHEY, SMNVEV (reference sequence). V gave up 4 bases and J gave up 3 bases; unmatched junction bases: 14. CDR3 length: 17 amino acids. CDR3 amino acids: CASSSLRSFGGVYEQYF. In DNA form, the CDR3 reads TGTGCCAGCAGTTCGCTGAGGTCTTTCGGGGGGGTCTACGAGCAGTACTTC.

The chain has TRBV20-1 and TRBJ2-1, with 11 positions matching TRBD2. Trimming cost V 5 bases and J 9 bases; bases outside gene matches: 15. The CDR3 covers 16 residues. In germline, CDR1 is DFQATT, CDR2 SNEGSKA (reference sequence). The CDR3 region has the DNA TGCAGTGCTTCCGGCACACTAGCGGGGGCCAGTGTTGAGCAGTTCTTC. It codes for CSASGTLAGASVEQFF.

This clonotype was found a few times. The chain combines TRBV25-1 with TRBJ2-5; 7 positions match TRBD1. The J call is in doubt because the DNA end fits TRBJ2-7 better. The V gene's germline CDR1 is MGHDK and CDR2 SYGVNS. The CDR3 runs to 12 residues. For the CDR3, the DNA is TGTGCCAGCAGTGAACCAGGGGGCGAGCAGTACTTC. Its protein product is CASSEPGGEQYF.

The chain is built from TRBV10-3 and TRBJ2-7, with unresolved D. Germline CDR1 is ENHRY and CDR2 is SYGVKD. The V end was cut by 6 bases, the J end by 10 bases, with 22 bases between. The CDR3 runs to 14 residues. CDR3 residues: CAISLGRSQEIQYF. In nucleotides, the CDR3 is TGTGCCATCAGCCTCGGACGGAGCCAAGAGATCCAGTACTTC.

The chain recombines TRBV24-1 with TRBJ1-1; D is undetermined. The CDR3 covers 13 residues. Germline V lookup: CDR1 KGHDR, CDR2 SFDVKD. Trimming cost V 4 bases and J 7 bases, with 12 bases left between them. The CDR3 region has the DNA TGTGCCACCAGTGACCCCGGACGAAGTGAAGCTTTCTTT. Encoded protein: CATSDPGRSEAFF.

The chain has TRBV20-1 and TRBJ2-3; 9 nucleotides agree with TRBD2. CDR1 and CDR2 from the germline V gene are DFQATT and SNEGSKA (reference sequence). The CDR3 consists of 15 residues. V shed 7 bases, J shed 2 bases, and the junction held 10 bases outside the gene matches. CDR3: CSVSGRTDPTDTQYF. In DNA, the CDR3 is TGCAGTGTGAGCGGGAGGACAGATCCCACAGATACGCAGTATTTT.

This clonotype was seen a few times. The chain employs TRBV6-6 and TRBJ1-4; D unclear. CDR3 length: 15 amino acids. Trimming took off 5 bases at V and 4 bases at J, with 14 bases between the two ends. CDR1 MNHNY and CDR2 SVGAGI come from the germline V gene (reference sequence). CDR3 in DNA: TGTGCCAGCAGTCCAAGGGTCCTCTTTAATGAAAAACTGTTTTTT. This gives the protein CASSPRVLFNEKLFF.

Comments on this clonotype: A much larger clone differs from this one at a single base, so this may be a read error. The rearrangement links TRBV6-5 to TRBJ1-4; no clear D gene. With 3 bases removed from V and 8 bases from J, the gap between germline ends came to 16 bases. CDR3 size: 15 residues. Germline loops: CDR1 MNHEY, CDR2 SVGAGI. CDR3 residues: CASSYRAGPVEKLFF. CDR3 nucleotide sequence: TGTGCCAGCAGTTATCGGGCAGGACCCGTCGAAAAACTGTTTTTT.

The V call is TRBV5-1, the J call TRBJ2-3; 7 bases map to TRBD2. The V segment lost 4 bases and the J segment 2 bases; nucleotides outside the gene matches: 10. The CDR3 runs 16 residues. The V gene's germline CDR1 is SGHRS and CDR2 YFSETQ. The CDR3: CASSPKRGVITDTQYF. The CDR3 DNA follows: TGCGCCAGCAGCCCGAAGCGGGGCGTGATCACAGATACGCAGTATTTT.

The chain combines TRBV20-1 with TRBJ2-3; D is perhaps TRBD1 or TRBD2 (5 bases each). CDR1 is DFQATT and CDR2 is SNEGSKA in the germline V gene (reference sequence). Trimming removed 6 bases from V and 1 base from J, with 20 bases in between. The CDR3 has 16 amino acids. CDR3: CSATYGDEWGTDTQYF. The CDR3 nucleotides are TGCAGTGCGACCTATGGGGACGAGTGGGGCACAGATACGCAGTATTTT.

This clonotype was seen a few times. The rearrangement joins TRBV7-2 to TRBJ1-4; D is possibly TRBD1 (5 bases). This CDR3 has 13 residues. V shed 5 bases and J shed 8 bases, with 12 bases lying between them. Germline V lookup: CDR1 SGHTA, CDR2 FQGNSA. Written as DNA, the CDR3 is TGTGCCAGCAGCAGGGACCCTCGAGAAAAACTGTTTTTT. This gives the protein CASSRDPREKLFF. The full variable domain, completed using reference TRBV7-2 and TRBJ1-4, is GAGVSQSPSNKVTEKGKDVELRCDPISGHTALYWYRQSLGQGLEFLIYFQGNSAPDKSGLPSDRFSAERTGGSVSTLTIQRTQQEDSAVYLCASSRDPREKLFFGSGTQLSVL.

V is TRBV5-1 and J is TRBJ1-1; D gene uncertain. The CDR3 contains 14 residues. Germline CDR1 is SGHRS and CDR2 is YFSETQ. V lost 2 bases to trimming and J lost 3 bases, with 11 bases between them. The CDR3 sequence: CASSLGPSDTEAFF. Written as DNA, the CDR3 is TGCGCCAGCAGCTTAGGGCCGAGCGACACTGAAGCTTTCTTT.

The chain combines TRBV6-1 with TRBJ1-2; 7 bases fit TRBD1. V dropped 3 bases and J dropped 4; count of bases not matched to a gene: 8. The CDR3 loop spans 15 amino acids. Per the germline V gene, CDR1 is MNHNS and CDR2 is SASEGT. CDR3 in amino acids: CASSESDRILYGYTF. The CDR3 coding sequence is TGTGCCAGCAGTGAGTCGGACAGGATCCTCTATGGCTACACCTTC.

This chain links TRBV19 with TRBJ1-1; 8 bases align to TRBD1. With V trimmed by 10 bases and J by 4 bases, 14 bases remained unmatched. The CDR3 sequence is 15 residues long. Germline CDR1 and CDR2: LNHDA and SQIVND (reference sequence). The CDR3 DNA is TGTGCCACACTACTGACAGGGGATGGGGCCACTGAAGCTTTCTTT. This sequence encodes CATLLTGDGATEAFF.